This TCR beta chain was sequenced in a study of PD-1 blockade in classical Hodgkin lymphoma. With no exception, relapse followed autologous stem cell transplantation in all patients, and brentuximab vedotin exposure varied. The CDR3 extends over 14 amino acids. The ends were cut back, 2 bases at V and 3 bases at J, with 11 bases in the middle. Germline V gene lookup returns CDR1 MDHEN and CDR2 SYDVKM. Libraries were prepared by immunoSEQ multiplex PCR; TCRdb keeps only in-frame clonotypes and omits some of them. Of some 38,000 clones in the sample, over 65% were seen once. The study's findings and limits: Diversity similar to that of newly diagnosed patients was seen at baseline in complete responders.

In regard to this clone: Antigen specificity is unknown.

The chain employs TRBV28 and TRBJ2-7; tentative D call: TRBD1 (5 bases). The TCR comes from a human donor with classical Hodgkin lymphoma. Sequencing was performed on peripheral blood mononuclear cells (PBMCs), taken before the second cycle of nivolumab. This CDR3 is CASSLRGLGYEQYF. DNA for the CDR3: TGTGCCAGCAGTTTAAGGGGCCTGGGCTACGAGCAGTACTTC.